This TCR beta chain was retrieved from a study of beta chain features in type 1 diabetes. Study in general: Cell yields, age and gender were similar between patients and healthy donors. Across every sample, 107,917,701 sorted cells were examined in total. General study points: Type 1 diabetes patients showed fewer insertions and more deletions at VDJ junctions. All four CD4+ subsets from Type 1 diabetes patients carried moderately but significantly shorter TCRB CDR3s.

Based on CD45RO/CCR7/CD25/CD127/CD95/CD27, CD4+ regulatory, stem cell-like memory, naive and central memory cells were sorted. For this clone: Its matching antigen is unknown.

This CDR3 is 15 amino acids long. V was trimmed by 5 bases and J by 2 bases, leaving 12 bases between them. Germline CDR1 is MDHEN and CDR2 is SYDVKM. Since all of the isolated RNA was reverse transcribed, expressed TCRB transcripts were what got sequenced. The method was immunoSEQ multiplex PCR; TCRdb's version includes in-frame clones alone and lacks a portion of them. The sample has about 710,000 clones, over 13% seen once. This chain connects TRBV28 to TRBJ1-4; D is uncertain. The TCR was taken from a man between 18 and 29 years old with type 1 diabetes. The sequenced material came from naive CD4+ T cells from blood. The DNA for the CDR3 is TGTGCCAGCAGTCGACGAGGGCCGACTAATGAAAAACTGTTTTTT. It yields the protein CASSRRGPTNEKLFF.